This TCR beta chain was sequenced during a study of long-term antiretroviral therapy in people with HIV. Whole-study results and caveats: Even long-term ART left TRB diversity below transplant donor controls, despite gains.

The CDR3 has 15 residues. V shed 5 bases, J shed 2 bases, and the junction held 5 bases outside the gene matches. CDR1 LNHDA and CDR2 SQIVND come from the germline V gene (reference sequence). As concerns this clone: What it recognizes is unknown.

At the survey level, the v3.0 immunoSEQ assay was run. The table came from immunoSEQ multiplex PCR; TCRdb's copy has only in-frame clones and leaves some out. The sample comprises 30,000 to 40,000 clones, about 93% of which are singletons, and about 3.7% rests with the top ten. The TCR sequence derives from a woman aged 45-59 years with HIV. The sequencing used unsorted PBMCs, collected around 5.5 years after starting antiretroviral therapy. The chain employs TRBV19 and TRBJ2-7, with 11 bases lining up with TRBD1. This CDR3 reads CASSFGGQGAYEQYF. The CDR3 DNA is TGTGCCAGTAGTTTTGGGGGACAGGGGGCCTACGAGCAGTACTTC.